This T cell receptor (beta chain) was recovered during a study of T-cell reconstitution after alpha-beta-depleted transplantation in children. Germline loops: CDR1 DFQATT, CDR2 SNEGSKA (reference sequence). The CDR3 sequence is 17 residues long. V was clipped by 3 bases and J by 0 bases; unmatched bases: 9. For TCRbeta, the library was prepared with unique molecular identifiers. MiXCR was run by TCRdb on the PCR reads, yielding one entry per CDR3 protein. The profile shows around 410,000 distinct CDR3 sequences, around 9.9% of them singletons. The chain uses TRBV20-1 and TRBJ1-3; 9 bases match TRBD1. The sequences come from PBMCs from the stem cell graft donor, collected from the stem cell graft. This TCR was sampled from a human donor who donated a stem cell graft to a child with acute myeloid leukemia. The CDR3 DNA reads TGCAGTGCTAGTCCTTTCGGGACAGGGTCCTCTGGAAACACCATATATTTT. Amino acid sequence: CSASPFGTGSSGNTIYF.